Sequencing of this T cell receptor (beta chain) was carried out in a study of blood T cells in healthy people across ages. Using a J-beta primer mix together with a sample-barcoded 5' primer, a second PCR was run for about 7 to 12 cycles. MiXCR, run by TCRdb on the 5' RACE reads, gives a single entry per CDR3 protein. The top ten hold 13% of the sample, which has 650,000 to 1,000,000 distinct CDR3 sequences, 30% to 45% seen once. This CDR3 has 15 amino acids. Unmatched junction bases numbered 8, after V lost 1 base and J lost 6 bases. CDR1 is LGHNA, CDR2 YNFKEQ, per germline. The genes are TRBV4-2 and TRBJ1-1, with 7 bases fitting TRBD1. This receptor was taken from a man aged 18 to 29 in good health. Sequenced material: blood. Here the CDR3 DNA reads TGTGCCAGCAGCCAAGCGGAGGGGGCTGTTTCTGAAGCTTTCTTT. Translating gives CASSQAEGAVSEAFF.